This TCR beta chain was captured in a study of naive and memory T cell subsets. This CDR3 comprises 16 residues. V lost 0 bases, J lost 0 bases, and 7 bases stayed unmatched. Germline lookup yields CDR1 DFQATT and CDR2 SNEGSKA (reference sequence). Both TRBC1 and TRBC2 were covered by a beta constant-region primer of two equimolar oligonucleotides. Ligated cDNA was amplified by four rounds of PCR with nested alpha and beta constant-region primers and SP2. TCRdb reprocessed the UMI-ligation and nested PCR reads via MiXCR and lists one record per CDR3 protein. The sample lists roughly 140,000 distinct CDR3 sequences; approximately 15% were seen once.

This clonotype was sampled from a human donor in good health. The chain recombines TRBV20-1 with TRBJ2-7, with 8 bases aligning to TRBD2. Source material: naive CD4+ T cells from blood. Written as DNA, the CDR3 is TGCAGTGCTAGAGATTTTGGCGGGAGGAGCTCCTACGAGCAGTACTTC. Residues: CSARDFGGRSSYEQYF.